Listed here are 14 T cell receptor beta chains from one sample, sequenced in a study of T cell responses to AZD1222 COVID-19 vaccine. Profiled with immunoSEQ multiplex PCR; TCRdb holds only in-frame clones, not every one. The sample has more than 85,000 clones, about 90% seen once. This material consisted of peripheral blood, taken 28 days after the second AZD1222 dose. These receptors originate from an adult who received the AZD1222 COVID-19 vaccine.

The CDR3: CASSPWMGTYQETQYF. Here the CDR3 DNA reads TGTGCCAGCAGCCCTTGGATGGGGACCTACCAAGAGACCCAGTACTTC. The rearrangement joins TRBV11-2 to TRBJ2-5; D possibly matches TRBD1 or TRBD2 (5 bases each). Germline V gene data show CDR1 as SGHAT and CDR2 as FQNNGV. The V and J ends lost 5 bases and 0 bases respectively, with 16 bases between them. The CDR3 runs 16 residues.

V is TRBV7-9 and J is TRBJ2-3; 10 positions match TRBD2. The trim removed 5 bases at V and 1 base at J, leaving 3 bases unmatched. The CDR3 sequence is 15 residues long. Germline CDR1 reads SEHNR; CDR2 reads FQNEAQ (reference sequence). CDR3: CASSSGLAGTDTQYF. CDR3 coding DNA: TGTGCCAGCAGCAGTGGACTAGCGGGCACAGATACGCAGTATTTT.

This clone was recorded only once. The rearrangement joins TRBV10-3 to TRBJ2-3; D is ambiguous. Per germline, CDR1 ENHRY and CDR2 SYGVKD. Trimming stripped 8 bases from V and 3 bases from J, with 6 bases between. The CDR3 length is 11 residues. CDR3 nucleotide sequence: TGTGCCATCCTGGAAACAGATACGCAGTATTTT. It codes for CAILETDTQYF.

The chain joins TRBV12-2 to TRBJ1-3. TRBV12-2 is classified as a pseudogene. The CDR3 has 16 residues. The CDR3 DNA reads TGTGCAAGTCGCTTTTCGGGTCCCCCCTCTGGAAACACCATATATTTT. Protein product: CASRFSGPPSGNTIYF.

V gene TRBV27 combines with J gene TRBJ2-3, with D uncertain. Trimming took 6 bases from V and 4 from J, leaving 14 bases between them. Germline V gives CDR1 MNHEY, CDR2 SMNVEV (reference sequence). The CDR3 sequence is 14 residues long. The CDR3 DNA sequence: TGTGCCAGCAGCGGCCGCCTTGGTGCAGATACGCAGTATTTT. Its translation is CASSGRLGADTQYF.

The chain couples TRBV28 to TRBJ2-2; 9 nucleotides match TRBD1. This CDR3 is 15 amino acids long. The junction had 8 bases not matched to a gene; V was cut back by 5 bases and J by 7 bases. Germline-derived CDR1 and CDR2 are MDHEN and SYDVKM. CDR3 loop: CASSEPGTGIGELFF. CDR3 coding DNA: TGTGCCAGCAGTGAACCCGGGACAGGGATCGGGGAGCTGTTTTTT.

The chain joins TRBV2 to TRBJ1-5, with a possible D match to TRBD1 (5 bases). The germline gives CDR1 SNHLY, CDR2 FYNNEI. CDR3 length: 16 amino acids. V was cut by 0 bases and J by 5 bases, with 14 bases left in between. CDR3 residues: CASSEATLIGDQPQHF. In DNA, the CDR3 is TGTGCCAGCAGTGAAGCGACCCTCATAGGGGATCAGCCCCAGCATTTT.

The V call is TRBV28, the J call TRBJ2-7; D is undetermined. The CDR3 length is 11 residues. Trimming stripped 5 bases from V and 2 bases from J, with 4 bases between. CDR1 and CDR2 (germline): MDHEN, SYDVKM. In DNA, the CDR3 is TGTGCCAGCAGTCTCACCTACGAGCAGTACTTC. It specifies CASSLTYEQYF.

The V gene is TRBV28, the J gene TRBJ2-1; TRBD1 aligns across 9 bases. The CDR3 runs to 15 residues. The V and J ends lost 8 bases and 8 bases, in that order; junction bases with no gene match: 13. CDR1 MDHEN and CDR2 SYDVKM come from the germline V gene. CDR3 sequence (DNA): TGTGCCAGCCGCTACCGGGACAGGGTGGTCGATGAGCAGTTCTTC. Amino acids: CASRYRDRVVDEQFF.

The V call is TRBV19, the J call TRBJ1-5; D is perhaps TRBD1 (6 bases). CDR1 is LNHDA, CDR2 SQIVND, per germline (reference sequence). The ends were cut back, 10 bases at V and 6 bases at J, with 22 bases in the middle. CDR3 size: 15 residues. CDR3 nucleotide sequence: TGTGCCACCACCCCAGGGGCTTCACCGGCTCAGCCCCAGCATTTT. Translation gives CATTPGASPAQPQHF.

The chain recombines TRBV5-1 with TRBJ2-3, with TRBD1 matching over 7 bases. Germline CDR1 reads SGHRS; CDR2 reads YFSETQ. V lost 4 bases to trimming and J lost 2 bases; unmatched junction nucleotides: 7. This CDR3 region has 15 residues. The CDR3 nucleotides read TGCGCCAGCAGCATACAGGGGTACGACACAGATACGCAGTATTTT. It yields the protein CASSIQGYDTDTQYF.

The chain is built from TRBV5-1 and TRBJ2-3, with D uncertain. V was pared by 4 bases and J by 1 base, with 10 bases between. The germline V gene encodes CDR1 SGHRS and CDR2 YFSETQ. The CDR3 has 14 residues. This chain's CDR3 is CASSDHPGTDTQYF. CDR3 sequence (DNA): TGCGCCAGCAGCGACCACCCGGGCACAGATACGCAGTATTTT.

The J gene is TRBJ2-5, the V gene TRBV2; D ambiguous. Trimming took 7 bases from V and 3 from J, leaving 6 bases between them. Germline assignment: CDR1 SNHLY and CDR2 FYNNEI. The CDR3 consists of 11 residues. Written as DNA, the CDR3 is TGTGCCAGCATTCGGGAAGAGACCCAGTACTTC. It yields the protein CASIREETQYF.

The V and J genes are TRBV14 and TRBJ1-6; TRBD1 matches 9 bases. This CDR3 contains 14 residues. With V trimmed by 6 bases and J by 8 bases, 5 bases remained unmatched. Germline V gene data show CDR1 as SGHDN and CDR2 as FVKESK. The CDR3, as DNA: TGTGCCAGCAGGGGTACAGGGGGCCATTCACCCCTCCACTTT. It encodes CASRGTGGHSPLHF.